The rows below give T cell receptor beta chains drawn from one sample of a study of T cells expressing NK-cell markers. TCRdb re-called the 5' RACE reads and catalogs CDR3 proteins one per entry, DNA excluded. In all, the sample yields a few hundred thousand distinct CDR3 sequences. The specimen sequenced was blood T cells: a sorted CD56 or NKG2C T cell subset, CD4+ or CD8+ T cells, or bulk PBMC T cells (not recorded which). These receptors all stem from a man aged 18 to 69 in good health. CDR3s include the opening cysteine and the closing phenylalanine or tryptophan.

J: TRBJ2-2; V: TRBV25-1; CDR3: CASSDSGTGNTGELFF
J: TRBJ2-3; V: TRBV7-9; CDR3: CASSLAPGSLTTDTQYF
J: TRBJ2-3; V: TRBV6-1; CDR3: CASRKDRGLTDTQYF
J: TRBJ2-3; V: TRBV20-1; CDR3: CSATGRRDSAGGFADTQYF
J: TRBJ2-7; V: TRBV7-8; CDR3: CASSLVLTSGGAWSYEQYF
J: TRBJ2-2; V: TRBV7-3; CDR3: CASSPLNSGNTGELFF
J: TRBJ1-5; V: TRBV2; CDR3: CASSEWDRDNQPQHF
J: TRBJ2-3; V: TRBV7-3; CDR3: CASSPTRGGINTQYF
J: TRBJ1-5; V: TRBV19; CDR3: CASSIRQNQPQHF
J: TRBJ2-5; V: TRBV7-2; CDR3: CASSVLWDRETQYF
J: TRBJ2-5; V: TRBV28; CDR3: CASSSSGLAGGMNQETQYF
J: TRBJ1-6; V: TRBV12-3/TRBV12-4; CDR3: CASSPSTGEVPLHF
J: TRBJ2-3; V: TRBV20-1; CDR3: CSARSSGGAKDTQYF
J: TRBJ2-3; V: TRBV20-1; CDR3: CSASKGTAITDTQYF
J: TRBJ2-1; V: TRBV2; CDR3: CASSERELLSYNEQFF
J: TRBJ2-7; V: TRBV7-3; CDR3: CASSLQGGIYEQYF
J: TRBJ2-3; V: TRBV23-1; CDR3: CASTRGTGRDTQYF
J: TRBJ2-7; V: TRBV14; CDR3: CASSLSPSPFYEQYF
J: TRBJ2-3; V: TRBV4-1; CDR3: CASSQDLGTGTDTQYF
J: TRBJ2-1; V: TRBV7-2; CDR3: CASSPISGGEARQFF
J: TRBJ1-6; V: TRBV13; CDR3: CASSPRGVSPLHF
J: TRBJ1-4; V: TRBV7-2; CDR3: CASSFRFYGDDEKLFF
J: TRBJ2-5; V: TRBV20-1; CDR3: CSAREVGRGRGTQYF
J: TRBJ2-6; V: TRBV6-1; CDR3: CASSRTSGASSGANVLTF
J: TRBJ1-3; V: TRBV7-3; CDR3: CASSAETVSGNTIYF
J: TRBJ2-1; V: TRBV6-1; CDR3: CASSTQRGGLGEQFF
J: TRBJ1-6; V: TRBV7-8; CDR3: CASSLPNSPLHF
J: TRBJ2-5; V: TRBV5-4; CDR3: CASAYLQETQYF
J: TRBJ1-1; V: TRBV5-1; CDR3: CASSFRQGDTEAFF
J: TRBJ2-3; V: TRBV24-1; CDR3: CATSDRTTHRDTQYF
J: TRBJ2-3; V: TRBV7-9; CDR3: CASSRVKKGYTQYF
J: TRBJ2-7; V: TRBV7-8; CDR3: CASSPRGQQYF
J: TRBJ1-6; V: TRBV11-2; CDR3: CASSLLRDGLHSPLHF
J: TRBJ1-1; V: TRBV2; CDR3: CASAGRTLDEAFF
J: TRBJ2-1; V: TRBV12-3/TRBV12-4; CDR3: CASSVQGITYNEQFF
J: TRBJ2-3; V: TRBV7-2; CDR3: CASSPRTSGGNTDTQYF
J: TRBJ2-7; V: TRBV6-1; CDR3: CASSEWGGDYEQYF
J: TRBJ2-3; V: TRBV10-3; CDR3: CATYSGGRAGTQYF
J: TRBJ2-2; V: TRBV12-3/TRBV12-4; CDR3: CASSSLRAGELFF
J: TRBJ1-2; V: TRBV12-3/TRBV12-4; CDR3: CASSLSKALRGDNGYTF
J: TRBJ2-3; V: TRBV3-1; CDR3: CASSPRRGLSTDTQYF
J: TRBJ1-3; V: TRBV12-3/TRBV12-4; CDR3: CASSFTGGGGNTIYF
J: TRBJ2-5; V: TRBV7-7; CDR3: CASSLRGTATETQYF
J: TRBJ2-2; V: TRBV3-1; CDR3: CASSVSEGTGELFF
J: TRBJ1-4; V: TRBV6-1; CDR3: CASISRSEKLFF
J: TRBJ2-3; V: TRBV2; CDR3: CATARGLVTDTQYF
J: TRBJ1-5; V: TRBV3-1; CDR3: CASSQGGAGNQPQHF
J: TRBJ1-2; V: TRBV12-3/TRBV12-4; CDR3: CASRTGGEGYTF
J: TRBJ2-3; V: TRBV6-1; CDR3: CASSGEAASGGARVQYF
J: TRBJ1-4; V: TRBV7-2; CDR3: CASSFGQGHNEKLFF
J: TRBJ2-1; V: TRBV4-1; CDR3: CASSQDVTRPYNEQFF
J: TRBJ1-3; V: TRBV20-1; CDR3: CSARDGGSPRRDTIYF
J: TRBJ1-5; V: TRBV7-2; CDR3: CASSPRQARGQPQHF
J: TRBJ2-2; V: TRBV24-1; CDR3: CATSETWTANTGELFF
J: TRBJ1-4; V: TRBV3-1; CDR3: CASSQDTATPGQGGEKLFF
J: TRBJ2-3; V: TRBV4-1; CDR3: CASSQDMGGGTDTQYF
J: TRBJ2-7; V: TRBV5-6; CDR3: CASRRQPGGNYEQYF
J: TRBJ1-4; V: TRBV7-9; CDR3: CASSSDRGVRANEKLFF
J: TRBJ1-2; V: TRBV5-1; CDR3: CASRPWEANYGYTF
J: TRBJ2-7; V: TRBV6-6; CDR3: CATTSSTTNEQYF